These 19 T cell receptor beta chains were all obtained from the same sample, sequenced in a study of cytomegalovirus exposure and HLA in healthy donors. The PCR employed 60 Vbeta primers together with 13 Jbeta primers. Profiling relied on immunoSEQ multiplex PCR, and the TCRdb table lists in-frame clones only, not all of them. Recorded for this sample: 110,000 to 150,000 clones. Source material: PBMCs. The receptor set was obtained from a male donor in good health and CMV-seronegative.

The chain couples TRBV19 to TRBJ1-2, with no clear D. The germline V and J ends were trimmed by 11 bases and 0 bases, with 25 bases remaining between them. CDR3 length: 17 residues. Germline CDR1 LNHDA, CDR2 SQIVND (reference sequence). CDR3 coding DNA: TGTGCCGTCTTGGAGTTGGCAGAAAGTAACACTAACTATGGCTACACCTTC. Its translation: CAVLELAESNTNYGYTF.

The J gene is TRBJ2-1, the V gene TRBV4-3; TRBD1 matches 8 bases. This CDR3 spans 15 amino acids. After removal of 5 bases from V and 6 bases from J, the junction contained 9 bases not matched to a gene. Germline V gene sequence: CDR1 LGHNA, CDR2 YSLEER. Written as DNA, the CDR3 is TGCGCCAGCAGCTTCGGACAGGGAGGATTCAATGAGCAGTTCTTC. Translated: CASSFGQGGFNEQFF.

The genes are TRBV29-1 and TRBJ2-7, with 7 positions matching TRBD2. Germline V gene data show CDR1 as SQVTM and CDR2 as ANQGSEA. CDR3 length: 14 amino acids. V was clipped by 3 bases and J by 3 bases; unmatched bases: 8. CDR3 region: CSVEDAGGVYEQYF. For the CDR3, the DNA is TGCAGCGTTGAGGATGCTGGGGGGGTCTACGAGCAGTACTTC.

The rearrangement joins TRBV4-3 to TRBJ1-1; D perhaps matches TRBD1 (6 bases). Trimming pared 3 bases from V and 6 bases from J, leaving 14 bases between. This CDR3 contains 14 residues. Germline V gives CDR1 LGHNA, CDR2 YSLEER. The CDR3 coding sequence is TGCGCCAGCAGCCATGAACAGGGTTGGGCTGAAGCTTTCTTT. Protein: CASSHEQGWAEAFF.

CDR3 sequence reads: CASRASGEETQYF. In DNA, the CDR3 is TGTGCCAGCCGAGCTAGCGGGGAAGAGACCCAGTACTTC. The chain combines TRBV9 with TRBJ2-5; 9 bases line up with TRBD2. The CDR3 has 13 amino acids. Germline assignment: CDR1 SGDLS and CDR2 YYNGEE. V was pared by 7 bases and J by 3 bases, with 4 bases of the junction left unmatched.

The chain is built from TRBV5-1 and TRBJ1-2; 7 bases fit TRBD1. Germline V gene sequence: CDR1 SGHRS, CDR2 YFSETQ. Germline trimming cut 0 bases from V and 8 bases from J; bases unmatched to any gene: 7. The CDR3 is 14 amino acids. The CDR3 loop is CASSLGQGMWGYTF. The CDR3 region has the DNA TGCGCCAGCAGCTTGGGACAGGGAATGTGGGGCTACACCTTC. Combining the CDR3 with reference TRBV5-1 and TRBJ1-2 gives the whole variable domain KAGVTQTPRYLIKTRGQQVTLSCSPISGHRSVSWYQQTPGQGLQFLFEYFSETQRNKGNFPGRFSGRQFSNSRSEMNVSTLELGDSALYLCASSLGQGMWGYTFGSGTRLTVV.

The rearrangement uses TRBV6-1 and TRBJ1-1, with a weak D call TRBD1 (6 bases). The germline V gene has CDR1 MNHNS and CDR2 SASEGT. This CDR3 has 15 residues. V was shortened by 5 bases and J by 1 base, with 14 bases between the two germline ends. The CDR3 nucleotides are TGTGCCAGCAGTCAAAGGGGGGGCGCGAACACTGAAGCTTTCTTT. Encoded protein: CASSQRGGANTEAFF.

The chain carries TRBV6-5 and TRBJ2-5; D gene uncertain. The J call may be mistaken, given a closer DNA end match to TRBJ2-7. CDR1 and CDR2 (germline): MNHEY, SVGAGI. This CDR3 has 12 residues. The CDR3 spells CASSYSEYEQYF. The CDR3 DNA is TGTGCCAGCAGTTACTCAGAGTACGAGCAGTACTTC.

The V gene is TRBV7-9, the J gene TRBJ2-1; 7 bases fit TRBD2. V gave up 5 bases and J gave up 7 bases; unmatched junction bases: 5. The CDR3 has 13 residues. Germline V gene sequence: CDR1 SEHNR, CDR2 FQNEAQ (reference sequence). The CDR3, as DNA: TGTGCCAGCAGCCTCCTGCGGGGGAATGAGCAGTTCTTC. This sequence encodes CASSLLRGNEQFF.

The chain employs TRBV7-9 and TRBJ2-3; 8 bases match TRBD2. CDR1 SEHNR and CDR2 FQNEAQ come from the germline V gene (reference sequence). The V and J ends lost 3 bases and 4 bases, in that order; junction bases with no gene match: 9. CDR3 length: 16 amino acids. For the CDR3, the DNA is TGTGCCAGCAGCTTCTTTACGGGGGGGGGCGCAGATACGCAGTATTTT. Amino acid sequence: CASSFFTGGGADTQYF. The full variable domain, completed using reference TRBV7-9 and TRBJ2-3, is DTGVSQNPRHKITKRGQNVTFRCDPISEHNRLYWYRQTLGQGPEFLTYFQNEAQLEKSRLLSDRFSAERPKGSFSTLEIQRTEQGDSAMYLCASSFFTGGGADTQYFGPGTRLTVL.

Written as DNA, the CDR3 is TGTGCCTGGAGTGTAGCGGGAGCGGGAGGTGGGAATGAGCAGTTCTTC. This translates into CAWSVAGAGGGNEQFF. The chain links TRBV30 to TRBJ2-1; 9 nucleotides line up with TRBD2. The ends lost 0 bases at V and 7 bases at J; junction bases unmatched: 10. The V gene's germline CDR1 is GTSNPN and CDR2 SVGIG (reference sequence). The CDR3 covers 16 residues.

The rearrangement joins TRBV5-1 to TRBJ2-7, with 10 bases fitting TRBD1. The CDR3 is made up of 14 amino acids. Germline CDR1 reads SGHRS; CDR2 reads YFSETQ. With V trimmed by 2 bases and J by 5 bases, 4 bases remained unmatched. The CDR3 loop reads CASSLGGTGDEQYF. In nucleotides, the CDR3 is TGCGCCAGCAGCTTAGGAGGGACAGGGGACGAGCAGTACTTC.

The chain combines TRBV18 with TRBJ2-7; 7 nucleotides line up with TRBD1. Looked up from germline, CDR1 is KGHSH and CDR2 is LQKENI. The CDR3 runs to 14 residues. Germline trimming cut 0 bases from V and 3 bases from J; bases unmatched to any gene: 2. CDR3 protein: CASSPPNRGYEQYF. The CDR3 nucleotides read TGTGCCAGCTCACCACCAAACAGGGGCTACGAGCAGTACTTC. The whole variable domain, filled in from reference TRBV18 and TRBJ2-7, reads NAGVMQNPRHLVRRRGQEARLRCSPMKGHSHVYWYRQLPEEGLKFMVYLQKENIIDESGMPKERFSAEFPKEGPSILRIQQVVRGDSAAYFCASSPPNRGYEQYFGPGTRLTVT.

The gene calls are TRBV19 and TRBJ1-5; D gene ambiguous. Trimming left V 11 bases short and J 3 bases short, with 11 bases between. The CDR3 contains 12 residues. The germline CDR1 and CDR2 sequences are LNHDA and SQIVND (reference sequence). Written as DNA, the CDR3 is TGTGCCGCCAAGACATTCAATCAGCCCCAGCATTTT. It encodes CAAKTFNQPQHF.

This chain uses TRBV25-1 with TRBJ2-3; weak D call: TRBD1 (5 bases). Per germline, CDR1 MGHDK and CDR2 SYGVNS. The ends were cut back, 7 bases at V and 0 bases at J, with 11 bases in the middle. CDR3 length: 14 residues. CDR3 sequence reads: CASTYRLSTDTQYF. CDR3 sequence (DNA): TGTGCCAGCACCTACAGGTTGAGCACAGATACGCAGTATTTT.

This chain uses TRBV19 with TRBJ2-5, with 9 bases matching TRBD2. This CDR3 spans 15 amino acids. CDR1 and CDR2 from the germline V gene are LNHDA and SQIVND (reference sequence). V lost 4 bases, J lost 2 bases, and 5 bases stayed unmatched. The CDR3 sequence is CASSTGLASQETQYF. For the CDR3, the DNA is TGTGCCAGTAGTACCGGACTAGCGAGTCAAGAGACCCAGTACTTC.

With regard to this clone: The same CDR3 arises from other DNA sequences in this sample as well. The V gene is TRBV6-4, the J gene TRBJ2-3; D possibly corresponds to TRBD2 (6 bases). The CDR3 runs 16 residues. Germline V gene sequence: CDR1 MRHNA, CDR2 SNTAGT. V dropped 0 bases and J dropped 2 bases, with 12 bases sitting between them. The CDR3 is CASSDSSGGATDTQYF. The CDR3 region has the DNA TGTGCCAGCAGTGACTCGAGTGGAGGGGCCACAGATACGCAGTATTTT.

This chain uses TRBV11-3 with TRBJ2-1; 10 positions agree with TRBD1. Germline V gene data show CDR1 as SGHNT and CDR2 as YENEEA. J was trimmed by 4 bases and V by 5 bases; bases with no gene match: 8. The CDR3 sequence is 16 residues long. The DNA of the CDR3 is TGTGCCAGCAGCCAAACGGACAGGGGGTTATACAATGAGCAGTTCTTC. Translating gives CASSQTDRGLYNEQFF.

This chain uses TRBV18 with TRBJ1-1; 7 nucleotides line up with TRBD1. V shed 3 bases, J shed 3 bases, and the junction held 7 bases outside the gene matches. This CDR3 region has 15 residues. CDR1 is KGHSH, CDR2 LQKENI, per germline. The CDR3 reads CASSPYDRVDTEAFF. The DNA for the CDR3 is TGTGCCAGCTCACCCTATGACAGGGTGGACACTGAAGCTTTCTTT.